This TCR beta chain was obtained from a study of Graves' ophthalmopathy and Graves' hyperthyroidism. The CDR3 loop spans 15 amino acids. V lost 8 bases and J lost 2, with 18 bases in between. Germline CDR1 and CDR2: LNHDA and SQIVND (reference sequence). Amplification targeted the TCR beta CDR3 regions, with RNA transcripts as the source material. Amplification began with first-round RT-PCR using HTBI primers, then second-round multiplex PCR was performed. TCRdb used MiXCR to reprocess the multiplex PCR reads, holding one entry per CDR3 protein. The sample records hundreds of thousands of distinct CDR3 sequences, roughly two fifths being singletons. This clonotype has just one count.

Sequenced material: peripheral blood. This chain uses TRBV19 with TRBJ1-2, with D perhaps matching TRBD1 (6 bases). The clonotype originates from an adult man with Graves' ophthalmopathy. DNA for the CDR3: TGTGCCAGTCAAGCAGGGGCAGGGAGGAACTATGGCTACACCTTC. Translated, it gives CASQAGAGRNYGYTF.